This is a list of T cell receptor beta chains from one sample in a study of shared clonotypes between healthy human individuals. Data came from immunoSEQ multiplex PCR; TCRdb stores just in-frame clones and leaves some out. The sample gives 2 million to 2.5 million clones, 85% to 95% of which show up once; 0.37% is in the top ten. Sequences were obtained from naive CD4+ T cells from PBMCs. All receptors derive from a man younger than 35 in good health. Some clones in this sample may be carry-over from other donors' samples. Each CDR3 is given with its conserved first and last residue.

CDR3: CASSRPHGTSGADTQYF
J: TRBJ2-3
V: TRBV7-2

CDR3: CASRKWEGEISEAFF
J: TRBJ1-1
V: TRBV28

CDR3: CASSPRRQGSTGELFF
J: TRBJ2-2
V: TRBV7-3

CDR3: CASNGGTNTGELFF
J: TRBJ2-2
V: TRBV6-5

CDR3: CASSINRGTDTQYF
J: TRBJ2-3
V: TRBV19

CDR3: CASSPRRQGASYNEQFF
J: TRBJ2-1
V: TRBV7-8

CDR3: CASSLGLNTEAFF
J: TRBJ1-1
V: TRBV11-3

CDR3: CASRMTGGSRGYTF
J: TRBJ1-2
V: TRBV27

CDR3: CATIGISQGHNEQFF
J: TRBJ2-1
V: TRBV27

CDR3: CASSQEWGSGRAYEQYF
J: TRBJ2-7
V: TRBV4-3

CDR3: CASTLGEGYGYTF
J: TRBJ1-2
V: TRBV18

CDR3: CASSGHLQETQYF
J: TRBJ2-5
V: TRBV2

CDR3: CASSLTDRGIQYF
J: TRBJ2-4
V: TRBV28

CDR3: CAISESIGNTIYF
J: TRBJ1-3
V: TRBV10-3

CDR3: CASSLGYF
J: TRBJ2-5
V: TRBV7-9